This T cell receptor (beta chain) originates from a study of beta chain features in type 1 diabetes. As for the study in general: Examination covered 107,917,701 sorted cells spanning all samples.

The authors reverse transcribed all of the isolated RNA, so sequencing captured expressed TCRB transcripts. Libraries were prepared by immunoSEQ multiplex PCR; TCRdb keeps only in-frame clonotypes and omits some of them. The top ten clones hold roughly 0.066% of a sample with about 470,000 clones, 30% of them seen once. About this clone itself: What it binds is not known.

Points from the study as a whole: Comparison showed that naive, central memory and Treg TCRB repertoires appeared more similar among patients than among healthy donors. For patients and controls alike, PCR might favor shorter templates to the same degree.

In all sorted populations, purity surpassed 95%. This CDR3 has 16 amino acids. V shed 0 bases and J 3 bases; nucleotides not matched to a gene: 5. Germline V gene sequence: CDR1 SGDLS, CDR2 YYNGEE. The source of this sequence is a man between 18 and 35 years old in good health. The sequenced sample was naive CD4+ T cells from blood. The rearrangement uses TRBV9 and TRBJ2-3; 9 nucleotides line up with TRBD2. The CDR3 reads CASSVVLAGPTDTQYF. CDR3 nucleotide sequence: TGTGCCAGCAGCGTAGTGCTAGCGGGACCAACAGATACGCAGTATTTT.